This paragraph reports one TCR beta chain. Its specificity is not known. Researchers drew blood RNA from unsorted whole blood and extracted germline DNA as well. Chronic HBV infection was present in the patients, who were treatment-naive. Researchers reported drawing four milliliters of peripheral blood before surgery. Reverse transcription of approximately 0.55 ug total RNA with a constant-region primer produced TCR beta cDNA. Three-round nested multiplex PCR performed with slightly modified ARM-PCR produced the TCR beta libraries. Investigators reported that the first two PCR rounds, at 10 cycles each, used TRBV1-TRBV30 forward primers with a C-beta reverse primer. TCRdb itself ran the multiplex PCR reads through MiXCR, one entry per CDR3 protein. The profile shows around 330,000 distinct CDR3 sequences, more than 55% of them singletons. The length of the CDR3 is 16 residues. Germline CDR1 LGHNA, CDR2 YSLEER. Trimming left V 1 base short and J 7 bases short, with 17 bases between.

The data originate from a study of tumor-infiltrating lymphocytes in primary liver carcinoma. Study background: Productive TCRbeta read yields ran from roughly 3.6 to 7.1 million per sample and were similar between tissues. General study points: Because the samples were bulk unsorted, the study did not compare CD4+ and CD8+ repertoires.

The sequencing sample was made of peripheral blood. The sequence came from a woman younger than 45 with primary liver carcinoma and hepatitis B virus infection. The gene calls are TRBV4-3 and TRBJ2-1; possible D gene TRBD2, 5 bases. The CDR3 DNA follows: TGCGCCAGCAGCCAAGTATTTCCGGGATGGGAGAATGAGCAGTTCTTC. It specifies CASSQVFPGWENEQFF.